The sequence of this T cell receptor (beta chain) was determined in a study of blood T cell repertoires in COVID-19. Study overall: T cells, B-cell-depleted T cells, or PBMCs supplied cDNA or gDNA.

In the original workflow: Reference gene primer amplification gave nucleated cell count estimates. Method: immunoSEQ multiplex PCR; TCRdb's copy keeps in-frame clones and lacks some. The V and J calls and the clone size are those of that table, but D and trimming were determined from the DNA. This table holds more than 300,000 clones, around 92% found once. This CDR3 region has 14 residues. CDR1 and CDR2 (germline): SGHDT, YYEEEE. V was shortened by 0 bases and J by 2 bases, with 9 bases between the two germline ends. Input material: peripheral blood. The J gene is TRBJ2-7, the V gene TRBV5-6, with D possibly TRBD1 on 6 matching bases. The clonotype originates from a man younger than 35 who had recovered from COVID-19. Here the CDR3 DNA reads TGTGCCAGCAGCTTGGCAGGGGACACCTACGAGCAGTACTTC. Translated: CASSLAGDTYEQYF. Supplemented by reference TRBV5-6 and TRBJ2-7, the full variable domain reads DAGVTQSPTHLIKTRGQQVTLRCSPKSGHDTVSWYQQALGQGPQFIFQYYEEEERQRGNFPDRFSGHQFPNYSSELNVNALLLGDSALYLCASSLAGDTYEQYFGPGTRLTVT.